This TCR beta chain was captured by sequencing in a study of beta chain features in type 1 diabetes. Across the whole study: Sorted cells, approximately 110 million in number, were examined across all samples. Broader study findings: VDJ junctions sequenced from type 1 diabetes patients showed fewer insertions and more deletions.

CDR3 length equals 15 residues. The V and J ends lost 7 bases and 2 bases respectively, with 17 bases between them. Germline CDR1 SGHTA, CDR2 FQGNSA. The whole isolated RNA underwent reverse transcription, so sequencing captured expressed TCRB transcripts. Profiling relied on immunoSEQ multiplex PCR, and the TCRdb table lists in-frame clones only, not all of them. Of more than 350,000 clones in the sample, about an eighth were seen once. Concerning this clone: Its antigen is not known.

The chain couples TRBV7-2 to TRBJ2-5, with D perhaps matching TRBD2 (6 bases). The TCR originated in a woman aged 18-29 years in good health. The sequenced material came from naive CD4+ T cells from blood. In nucleotides, the CDR3 is TGTGCCAGCACGCGGGGCCTAGCGCCACAAGAGACCCAGTACTTC. It specifies CASTRGLAPQETQYF.